This passage covers 12 T cell receptor beta chains from one sample sequenced in a study of identical twins. TCRdb itself ran the 5' RACE reads through MiXCR, one entry per CDR3 protein. This sample has roughly 350,000 distinct CDR3 sequences; 12% occur once, and the top ten carry roughly 7.8%. These data also featured in a second study, about yellow fever vaccine responses in identical twins.

Specimen: CD8+ T cells sorted from blood. These receptors were taken from a woman between 18 and 29 years old in good health.

V and J are TRBV4-2 and TRBJ1-2; TRBD1 is a possible D gene (5 bases). Trimming removed 4 bases from V and 8 bases from J, with 20 bases in between. The germline V gene has CDR1 LGHNA and CDR2 YNFKEQ. The CDR3 covers 15 residues. The DNA of the CDR3 is TGTGCCAGCAGCCCTACGCCGGGGGTGTCAGACGGCTACACCTTC. Translation: CASSPTPGVSDGYTF.

The chain is built from TRBV28 and TRBJ2-1; D is possibly TRBD2 (6 bases). Trimming removed 7 bases at V and 3 bases at J, with 16 bases between. The CDR3 extends over 15 amino acids. Germline V gives CDR1 MDHEN, CDR2 SYDVKM. CDR3 amino acids: CASTGGSGYYNEQFF. DNA of the CDR3: TGTGCCAGCACCGGAGGGTCGGGGTACTACAATGAGCAGTTCTTC. The entire variable domain, with the rest obtained from reference TRBV28 and TRBJ2-1, is as follows: DVKVTQSSRYLVKRTGEKVFLECVQDMDHENMFWYRQDPGLGLRLIYFSYDVKMKEKGDIPEGYSVSREKKERFSLILESASTNQTSMYLCASTGGSGYYNEQFFGPGTRLTVL.

This clonotype showed up many times. V gene TRBV11-2 combines with J gene TRBJ2-5, with 7 bases that match TRBD2. The CDR3 totals 15 residues. Germline V gives CDR1 SGHAT, CDR2 FQNNGV. The junction had 5 bases not matched to a gene; V was cut back by 2 bases and J by 2 bases. CDR3 sequence (DNA): TGTGCCAGCAGCTTAACGGCTAGCGGTCAAGAGACCCAGTACTTC. The encoded protein is CASSLTASGQETQYF.

This clonotype was counted at least ten times. J is TRBJ1-1 and V is TRBV20-1; D is unresolved. Deletions cut 3 bases from V and 3 bases from J, with 8 bases between. Germline V gene sequence: CDR1 DFQATT, CDR2 SNEGSKA (reference sequence). The CDR3 has 12 amino acids. This CDR3 is CSARSGDTEAFF. Here the CDR3 DNA reads TGCAGTGCTAGGTCCGGGGACACTGAAGCTTTCTTT.

The rearrangement links TRBV13 to TRBJ1-1; TRBD1 aligns across 9 bases. V shed 2 bases, J shed 7 bases, and the junction held 5 bases outside the gene matches. CDR1 and CDR2 from the germline V gene are PRHDT and FYEKMQ (reference sequence). The CDR3 is 14 amino acids. The CDR3 DNA sequence: TGTGCCAGCAGCTTACCGCCGGGACAGGGTGAAGCTTTCTTT. Its protein is CASSLPPGQGEAFF.

The rearrangement links TRBV13 to TRBJ2-1, with D perhaps given as TRBD1 or TRBD2 (5 bases each). Trimming shortened V by 1 base and J by 6 bases, and 13 bases separated the two germline ends. CDR1 and CDR2 from the germline V gene are PRHDT and FYEKMQ (reference sequence). The CDR3 consists of 15 residues. The CDR3 region has the DNA TGTGCCAGCAGCTTAGAACTTAGGGACGGCAATGAGCAGTTCTTC. Its protein product is CASSLELRDGNEQFF. The full variable domain, rest sourced from reference TRBV13 and TRBJ2-1, is AAGVIQSPRHLIKEKRETATLKCYPIPRHDTVYWYQQGPGQDPQFLISFYEKMQSDKGSIPDRFSAQQFSDYHSELNMSSLELGDSALYFCASSLELRDGNEQFFGPGTRLTVL.

The V and J genes are TRBV10-1 and TRBJ2-4; unclear D gene. Germline V gene data show CDR1 as WNHNN and CDR2 as SYGVQD (reference sequence). The CDR3 length is 14 residues. Trimming stripped 0 bases from V and 1 base from J, with 4 bases between. The CDR3 DNA follows: TGCGCCAGCAGTGAGTCGGGGGCCAAAAACATTCAGTACTTC. It encodes CASSESGAKNIQYF.

This clonotype was counted at least ten times. This chain links TRBV3-1 with TRBJ2-1; a weak D match, TRBD1 (5 bases). Trimming shortened V by 1 base and J by 0 bases, and 19 bases separated the two germline ends. Germline V CDR1 and CDR2: LGHDT, YNNKEL (reference sequence). This CDR3 contains 19 residues. CDR3 amino acids: CASSQVDWGTGSSYNEQFF. DNA of the CDR3: TGTGCCAGCAGCCAAGTCGATTGGGGAACAGGCAGCTCCTACAATGAGCAGTTCTTC.

The table lists this clonotype with a few counts. This chain connects TRBV28 to TRBJ1-4; the match to TRBD1 covers 10 bases. Germline assignment: CDR1 MDHEN and CDR2 SYDVKM. This CDR3 spans 17 amino acids. The ends lost 4 bases at V and 2 bases at J; junction bases unmatched: 7. The CDR3 reads CASSWETGGPTNEKLFF. The CDR3 nucleotides are TGTGCCAGCAGTTGGGAGACAGGGGGCCCGACTAATGAAAAACTGTTTTTT.

J is TRBJ2-1 and V is TRBV14; no clear D gene. Germline V gene lookup returns CDR1 SGHDN and CDR2 FVKESK. Trimming shortened V by 0 bases and J by 9 bases, and 9 bases separated the two germline ends. The CDR3 has 13 residues. This CDR3 is CASSQEAWREQFF. The CDR3 DNA sequence: TGTGCCAGCAGCCAAGAGGCCTGGCGTGAGCAGTTCTTC.

The J gene is TRBJ2-3, the V gene TRBV6-2 or TRBV6-3; D unresolved. The germline V gene has CDR1 MNHEY and CDR2 SVGEGT. V shed 8 bases and J shed 4 bases, with 34 bases lying between them. The CDR3 spans 20 residues. Here the CDR3 DNA reads TGTGCCAGCTCTCCCCACAGTGAGTGCCGAGATTGTCGTGTCGCAGATACGCAGTATTTT. Its translation is CASSPHSECRDCRVADTQYF.

This clonotype has more than one count but fewer than ten. V is TRBV24-1 and J is TRBJ2-5; possibly TRBD2 for D (6 bases). V dropped 1 base and J dropped 3 bases, with 11 bases sitting between them. CDR3 size: 15 residues. Germline CDR1 KGHDR, CDR2 SFDVKD. CDR3 in amino acids: CATSDFRRGKETQYF. For the CDR3, the DNA is TGTGCCACCAGTGATTTTCGGCGGGGTAAAGAGACCCAGTACTTC.